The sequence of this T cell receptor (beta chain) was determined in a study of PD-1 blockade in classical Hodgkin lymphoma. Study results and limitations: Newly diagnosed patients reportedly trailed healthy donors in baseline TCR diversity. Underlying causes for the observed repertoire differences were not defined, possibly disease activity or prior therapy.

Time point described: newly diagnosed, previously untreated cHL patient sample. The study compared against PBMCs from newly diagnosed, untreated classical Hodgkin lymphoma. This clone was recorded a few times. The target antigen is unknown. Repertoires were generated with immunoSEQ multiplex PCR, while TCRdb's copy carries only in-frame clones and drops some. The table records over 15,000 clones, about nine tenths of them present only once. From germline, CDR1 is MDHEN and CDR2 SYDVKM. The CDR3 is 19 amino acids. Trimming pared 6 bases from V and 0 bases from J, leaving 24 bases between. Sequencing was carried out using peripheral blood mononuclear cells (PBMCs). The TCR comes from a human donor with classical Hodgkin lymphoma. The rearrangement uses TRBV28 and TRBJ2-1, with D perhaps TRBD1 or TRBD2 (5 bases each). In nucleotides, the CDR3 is TGTGCCAGCAGCCCCTTAGTTAGGGATGGGGGAGACTCCTACAATGAGCAGTTCTTC. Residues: CASSPLVRDGGDSYNEQFF. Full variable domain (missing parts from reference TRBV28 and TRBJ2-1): DVKVTQSSRYLVKRTGEKVFLECVQDMDHENMFWYRQDPGLGLRLIYFSYDVKMKEKGDIPEGYSVSREKKERFSLILESASTNQTSMYLCASSPLVRDGGDSYNEQFFGPGTRLTVL.